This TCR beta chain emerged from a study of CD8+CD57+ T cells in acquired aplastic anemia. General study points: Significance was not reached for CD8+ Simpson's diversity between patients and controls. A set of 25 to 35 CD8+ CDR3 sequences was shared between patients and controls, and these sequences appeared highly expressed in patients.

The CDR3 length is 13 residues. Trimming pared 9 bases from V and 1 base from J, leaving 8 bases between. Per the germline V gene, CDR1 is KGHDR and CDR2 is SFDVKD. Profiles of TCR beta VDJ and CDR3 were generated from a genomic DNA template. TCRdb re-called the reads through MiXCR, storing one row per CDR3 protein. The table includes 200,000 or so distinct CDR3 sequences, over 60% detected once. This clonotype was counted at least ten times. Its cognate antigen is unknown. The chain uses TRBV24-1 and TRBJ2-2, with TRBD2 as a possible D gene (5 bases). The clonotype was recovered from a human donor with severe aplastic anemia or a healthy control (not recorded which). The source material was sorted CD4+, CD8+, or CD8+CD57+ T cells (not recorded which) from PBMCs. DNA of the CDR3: TGTGCCACCGAGCGGCGGAACACCGGGGAGCTGTTTTTT. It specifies CATERRNTGELFF.